This T cell receptor beta chain was sequenced in a study of T cells in Graves' hyperthyroidism and ophthalmopathy. Study in general: Blood from the periphery was taken at initial diagnosis, before any treatment.

Study outcomes and limitations: Blood shared most expanded thyroid clonotypes above 0.001. The model made its ophthalmopathy prediction, and onset followed a median around 6.9 months later.

Notes on this clonotype: The antigen is not known. This may be a read error: a much more frequent sequence differs by one nucleotide.

The V and J ends lost 5 bases and 7 bases respectively, with 12 bases between them. CDR3 length: 12 amino acids. RNA transcripts served as the template for amplifying TCR beta CDR3 regions. Initially, a first-round RT-PCR of the TCR CDR3 employed the HTBI primer set. Each CDR3 protein is one row after TCRdb ran MiXCR on the multiplex PCR reads. This sample has roughly 500,000 distinct CDR3 sequences; 11% to 15% occur once, and the top ten carry 5% to 7%. Patients were excluded for uncontrolled infection, other autoimmune disease, pregnancy or lactation. The chain joins TRBV12-3 or TRBV12-4 to TRBJ2-7; perhaps TRBD1 as D (6 bases). The sequence came from a woman in her twenties or thirties with Graves' hyperthyroidism that later progressed to Graves' ophthalmopathy. The sequenced sample was blood. Here the CDR3 DNA reads TGTGCCAGCAGTGGGGGCCAGATTGAGCAGTACTTC. Translated, it gives CASSGGQIEQYF.